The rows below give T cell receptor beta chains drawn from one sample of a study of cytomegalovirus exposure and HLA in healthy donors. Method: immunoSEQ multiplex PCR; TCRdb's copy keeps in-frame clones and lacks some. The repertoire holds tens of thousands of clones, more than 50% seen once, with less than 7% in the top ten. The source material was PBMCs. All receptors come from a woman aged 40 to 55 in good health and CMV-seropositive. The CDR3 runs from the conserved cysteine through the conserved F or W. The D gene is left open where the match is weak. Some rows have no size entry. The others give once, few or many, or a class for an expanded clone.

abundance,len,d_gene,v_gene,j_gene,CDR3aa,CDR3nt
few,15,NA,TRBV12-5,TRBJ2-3,CASGLVRGGADTQYF,TGTGCTAGTGGTTTGGTAAGAGGGGGAGCAGATACGCAGTATTTT
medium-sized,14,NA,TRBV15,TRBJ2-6,CATSTKTGANVLTF,TGTGCCACCAGCACTAAAACTGGGGCCAACGTCCTGACTTTC
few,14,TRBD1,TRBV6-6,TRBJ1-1,CASSPGTGETEAFF,TGTGCCAGCTCGCCCGGGACAGGGGAGACTGAAGCTTTCTTT
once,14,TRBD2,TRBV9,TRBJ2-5,CASSVSGATETQYF,TGTGCCAGCAGCGTGAGCGGGGCGACGGAGACCCAGTACTTC
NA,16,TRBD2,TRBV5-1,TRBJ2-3,CASSPRPAGDTDTQYF,TGCGCCAGCAGCCCGAGGCCAGCGGGGGACACAGATACGCAGTATTTT
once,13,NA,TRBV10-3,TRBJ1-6,CASHRERTSPLHF,TGTGCCTCCCACCGGGAACGAACTTCACCCCTCCACTTT
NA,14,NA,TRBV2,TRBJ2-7,CASSEAGHSYEQYF,TGTGCCAGCAGTGAAGCGGGACACTCCTACGAGCAGTACTTC
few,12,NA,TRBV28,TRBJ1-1,CASSPHQTEAFF,TGTGCCAGCAGCCCGCACCAGACTGAAGCTTTCTTT
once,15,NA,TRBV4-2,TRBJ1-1,CASSTTLQGNTEAFF,TGTGCCAGCAGCACCACCTTACAGGGTAACACTGAAGCTTTCTTT
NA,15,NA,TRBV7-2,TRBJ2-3,CASSLDHSSTDTQYF,TGTGCCAGCAGCTTAGACCACAGTAGCACAGATACGCAGTATTTT
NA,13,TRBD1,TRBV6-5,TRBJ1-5,CASGRGSNQPQHF,TGTGCCAGCGGCAGGGGGAGCAATCAGCCCCAGCATTTT
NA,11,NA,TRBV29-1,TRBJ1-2,CSVRSGYGYTF,TGCAGCGTTCGTAGTGGCTATGGCTACACCTTC
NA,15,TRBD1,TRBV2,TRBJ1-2,CASTDRDRRNYGYTF,TGTGCCAGCACCGACAGGGACAGGCGAAACTATGGCTACACCTTC
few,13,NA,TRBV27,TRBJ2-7,CASSRAGHYEQYF,TGTGCCAGCAGTAGGGCAGGGCACTACGAGCAGTACTTC
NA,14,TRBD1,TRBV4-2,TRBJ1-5,CASSRGQGDQPQHF,TGTGCCAGCAGCCGCGGACAGGGGGATCAGCCCCAGCATTTT
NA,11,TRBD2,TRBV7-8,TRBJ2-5,CASGAGETQYF,TGTGCCAGCGGAGCGGGGGAGACCCAGTACTTC
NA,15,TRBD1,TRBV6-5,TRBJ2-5,CASSYRTGGQETQYF,TGTGCCAGCAGTTACCGGACAGGGGGCCAAGAGACCCAGTACTTC